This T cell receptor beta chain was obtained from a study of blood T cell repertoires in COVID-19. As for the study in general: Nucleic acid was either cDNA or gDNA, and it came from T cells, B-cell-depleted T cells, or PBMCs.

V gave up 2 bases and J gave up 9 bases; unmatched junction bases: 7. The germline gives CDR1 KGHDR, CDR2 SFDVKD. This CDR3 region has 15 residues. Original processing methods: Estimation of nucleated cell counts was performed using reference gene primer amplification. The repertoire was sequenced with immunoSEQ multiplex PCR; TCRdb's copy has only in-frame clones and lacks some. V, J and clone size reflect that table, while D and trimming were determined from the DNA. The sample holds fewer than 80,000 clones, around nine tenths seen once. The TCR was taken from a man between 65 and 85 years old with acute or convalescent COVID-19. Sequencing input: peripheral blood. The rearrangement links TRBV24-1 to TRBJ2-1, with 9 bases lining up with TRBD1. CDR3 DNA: TGTGCCACCAGTGATTACAGGGGGCGCAGTGGTGAGCAGTTCTTC. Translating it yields CATSDYRGRSGEQFF.